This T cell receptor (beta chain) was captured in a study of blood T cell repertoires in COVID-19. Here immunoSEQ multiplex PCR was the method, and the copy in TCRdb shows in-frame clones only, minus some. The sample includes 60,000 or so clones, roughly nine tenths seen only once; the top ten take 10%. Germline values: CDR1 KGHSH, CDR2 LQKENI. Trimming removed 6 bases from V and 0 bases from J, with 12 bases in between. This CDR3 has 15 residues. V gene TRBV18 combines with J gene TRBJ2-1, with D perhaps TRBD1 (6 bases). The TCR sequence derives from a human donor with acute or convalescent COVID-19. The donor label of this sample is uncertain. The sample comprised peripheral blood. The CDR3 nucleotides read TGTGCCAGCTCCCAGACAGGCGCCTCCTACAATGAGCAGTTCTTC. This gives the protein CASSQTGASYNEQFF.